The 32 T cell receptor beta chains below come from one sample, sequenced in a study of blood T cell repertoires in COVID-19. Some clones are missing from TCRdb's copy, which holds only in-frame ones; the method was immunoSEQ multiplex PCR. The sample holds about 270,000 clones; approximately 91% are singletons and the top ten take roughly 2%. The sequencing input was PBMCs or T cells enriched from blood (not recorded which). These receptors all stem from a woman in her thirties or forties with acute COVID-19.

The chain is built from TRBV3-1 (or the pseudogene TRBV3-2) and TRBJ2-2; D possibly corresponds to TRBD2 (6 bases). V shed 1 base and J shed 9 bases, with 9 bases lying between them. This CDR3 spans 13 amino acids. Germline CDR1 is LGHDT and CDR2 is YNNKEL (reference sequence). CDR3 protein: CASSQVRGWELFF. CDR3 DNA: TGTGCCAGCAGCCAAGTTCGGGGGTGGGAGCTGTTTTTT.

V is TRBV5-5 and J is TRBJ2-3; 10 bases align to TRBD1. CDR3 size: 15 residues. Trimming removed 4 bases from V and 2 bases from J; junction bases left unmatched: 4. From germline, CDR1 is SGHKS and CDR2 YYEKEE (reference sequence). The CDR3 nucleotides are TGTGCCAGCAGCCAGGGACAGGGGTTCACAGATACGCAGTATTTT. It codes for CASSQGQGFTDTQYF.

The chain has TRBV7-3 and TRBJ2-2; 9 nucleotides agree with TRBD1. V was clipped by 4 bases and J by 4 bases; unmatched bases: 7. Per germline, CDR1 SGHTA and CDR2 FQGTGA. This CDR3 is built from 16 residues. The CDR3 DNA is TGTGCCAGCAGCTCCACAGGGGGCGCGATCACCGGGGAGCTGTTTTTT. Translated, it gives CASSSTGGAITGELFF.

The chain is built from TRBV12-2 and TRBJ2-2; TRBD2, the D gene given by the table, was not confirmed from the DNA. TRBV12-2 is tagged as a pseudogene. This CDR3 region has 15 residues. The CDR3 DNA is TGTGCAAGTCGACCAACTAGCGGGAGCACCGGGGAGCTGTTTTTT. Its translation: CASRPTSGSTGELFF.

In nucleotides, the CDR3 is TGTGCCAGTAGTATTGGGGGGTTCGGTGAGCAGTTCTTC. Translating it yields CASSIGGFGEQFF. The chain employs TRBV19 and TRBJ2-1; tentative D call: TRBD2 (6 bases). This CDR3 has 13 residues. Between the trimmed V and J ends, which lost 3 bases and 9 bases, there was a span of 12 bases. Germline CDR1 LNHDA, CDR2 SQIVND (reference sequence).

This clone was seen a handful of times. CDR3 DNA sequence: TGCGCCAGCAGCTTGAACCTTGGAGAGTCCACTGAAGCTTTCTTT. Translated: CASSLNLGESTEAFF. The chain employs TRBV5-1 and TRBJ1-1; D remains unclear. CDR1 SGHRS and CDR2 YFSETQ come from the germline V gene. The V end was cut by 1 base, the J end by 4 bases, with 14 bases between. The CDR3 totals 15 residues.

J is TRBJ1-3 and V is TRBV2; D call uncertain. V was shortened by 4 bases and J by 0 bases, with 13 bases between the two germline ends. This CDR3 region has 16 residues. Germline CDR1 and CDR2: SNHLY and FYNNEI. The CDR3 DNA sequence: TGTGCCAGCAGTGTGGAGGGATCGATCTCTGGAAACACCATATATTTT. This translates into CASSVEGSISGNTIYF. Complete variable domain (other parts from reference TRBV2 and TRBJ1-3): EPEVTQTPSHQVTQMGQEVILRCVPISNHLYFYWYRQILGQKVEFLVSFYNNEISEKSEIFDDQFSVERPDGSNFTLKIRSTKLEDSAMYFCASSVEGSISGNTIYFGEGSWLTVV.

This chain connects TRBV5-1 to TRBJ2-3; a weak D match, TRBD2 (7 bases). This CDR3 has 15 residues. V dropped 6 bases and J dropped 2 bases, with 16 bases sitting between them. From germline, CDR1 is SGHRS and CDR2 YFSETQ. The CDR3 sequence: CASKIGGPSTDTQYF. The CDR3 DNA sequence: TGCGCCAGCAAAATCGGGGGGCCGTCCACAGATACGCAGTATTTT.

This clone has a handful of counts. V is TRBV10-3 and J is TRBJ1-2; 7 bases fit TRBD1. J lost 4 bases, V lost 4 bases, and 0 bases had no gene match. This CDR3 spans 12 amino acids. Germline CDR1 and CDR2: ENHRY and SYGVKD. The CDR3 spells CAISGTGYGYTF. In DNA form, the CDR3 reads TGTGCCATCAGTGGGACAGGCTATGGCTACACCTTC.

The V gene is TRBV11-2, the J gene TRBJ1-3; possibly TRBD1 for D (6 bases). CDR1 is SGHAT, CDR2 FQNNGV, per germline. The CDR3 sequence is 14 residues long. V was trimmed by 3 bases and J by 7 bases, leaving 13 bases between them. The chain's CDR3 is CASSLETGLNTIYF. Written as DNA, the CDR3 is TGTGCCAGCAGCTTGGAAACAGGGCTTAACACCATATATTTT.

V and J are TRBV5-8 and TRBJ2-1; TRBD2 aligns across 7 bases. V trimming: 5 bases; J trimming: 0 bases; junction bases outside the gene matches: 2. CDR3 length: 14 residues. Looked up from germline, CDR1 is SGHTS and CDR2 is YDEGEE. This CDR3 reads CASRSSGSYNEQFF. In DNA, the CDR3 is TGTGCCAGCAGGTCTAGCGGCTCCTACAATGAGCAGTTCTTC. The variable domain in full, completed from reference TRBV5-8 and TRBJ2-1, reads EAGVTQSPTHLIKTRGQQATLRCSPISGHTSVYWYQQALGLGLQFLLWYDEGEERNRGNFPPRFSGRQFPNYSSELNVNALELEDSALYLCASRSSGSYNEQFFGPGTRLTVL.

The chain has TRBV12-3 or TRBV12-4 and TRBJ2-3, with D perhaps matching TRBD2 (5 bases). This CDR3 is built from 13 residues. Trimming left V 4 bases short and J 3 bases short, with 8 bases between. Written as DNA, the CDR3 is TGTGCCAGCAGTTCGAGGGTTACAGATACGCAGTATTTT. It specifies CASSSRVTDTQYF.

V usage is TRBV9 and J usage is TRBJ1-3; tentative D call: TRBD1 (5 bases). The germline V gene has CDR1 SGDLS and CDR2 YYNGEE. V lost 0 bases and J lost 4, with 17 bases in between. The CDR3 runs to 17 residues. CDR3 sequence (DNA): TGTGCCAGCAGCGTAGGAGGTCGGGGGTCAGGGGGAAACACCATATATTTT. Amino acids: CASSVGGRGSGGNTIYF.

CDR3: CASSREGAYGYTF. For the CDR3, the DNA is TGTGCCAGCAGCCGGGAGGGGGCCTATGGCTACACCTTC. The chain couples TRBV11-2 to TRBJ1-2, with 7 bases that match TRBD1. Unmatched junction bases numbered 4, after V lost 5 bases and J lost 4 bases. CDR3 length: 13 residues. Germline CDR1 reads SGHAT; CDR2 reads FQNNGV.

The V gene is TRBV4-3, the J gene TRBJ2-1; possibly TRBD2 for D (5 bases). The CDR3 has 13 residues. Germline loops: CDR1 LGHNA, CDR2 YSLEER. The ends were cut back, 0 bases at V and 8 bases at J, with 8 bases in the middle. CDR3 residues: CASSQERGYEQFF. The CDR3 DNA reads as TGCGCCAGCAGCCAAGAACGGGGATATGAGCAGTTCTTC.

This chain connects TRBV12-3 or TRBV12-4 to TRBJ2-7; unclear D gene. Trimming took off 4 bases at V and 2 bases at J, with 6 bases between the two ends. This CDR3 comprises 12 residues. DNA for the CDR3: TGTGCCAGCAGTTACGCGGCCTACGAGCAGTACTTC. This gives the protein CASSYAAYEQYF.

The chain carries TRBV6-5 and TRBJ1-2, with 7 bases aligning to TRBD1. The CDR3 length is 16 residues. Looked up from germline, CDR1 is MNHEY and CDR2 is SVGAGI. Trimming removed 0 bases from V and 4 bases from J; junction bases left unmatched: 8. For the CDR3, the DNA is TGTGCCAGCAGTTACTCGTTCGTAGGGGGCCCCTATGGCTACACCTTC. Amino acids: CASSYSFVGGPYGYTF.

The V gene is TRBV18, the J gene TRBJ1-2; D uncertain. The CDR3 sequence is 13 residues long. Germline CDR1 is KGHSH and CDR2 is LQKENI. Trimming cost V 1 base and J 6 bases, with 9 bases left between them. CDR3 in amino acids: CASSPLERHGYTF. The DNA of the CDR3 is TGTGCCAGCTCACCACTCGAGAGGCATGGCTACACCTTC.

This rearrangement joins TRBV7-6 to TRBJ2-1, with 7 positions matching TRBD1. The CDR3 is made up of 16 amino acids. With V trimmed by 1 base and J by 5 bases, 8 bases remained unmatched. Germline V gene lookup returns CDR1 SGHVS and CDR2 FNYEAQ. The CDR3 here is CASSLGGGQEDNEQFF. For the CDR3, the DNA is TGTGCCAGCAGCTTAGGGGGCGGACAGGAGGACAATGAGCAGTTCTTC.

This clone was seen a single time. V gene TRBV24-1 combines with J gene TRBJ1-5; D is unclear. Trimming pared 1 base from V and 4 bases from J, leaving 4 bases between. Germline V gene sequence: CDR1 KGHDR, CDR2 SFDVKD. The CDR3 has 13 amino acids. CDR3 amino acids: CATSDFSNQPQHF. The CDR3 DNA is TGTGCCACCAGTGATTTCTCGAATCAGCCCCAGCATTTT.

The chain couples TRBV7-6 to TRBJ2-7, with 7 bases that match TRBD2. The trim removed 0 bases at V and 4 bases at J, leaving 6 bases unmatched. The CDR3 runs 15 residues. Germline V lookup: CDR1 SGHVS, CDR2 FNYEAQ. The CDR3 DNA reads as TGTGCCAGCAGCTTAGCGGGCGGGGGATCTTACGAGCAGTACTTC. It is translated as CASSLAGGGSYEQYF.

V is TRBV4-1 and J is TRBJ1-1; a possible D gene is TRBD1 (5 bases). The CDR3 consists of 17 residues. Germline V gene data show CDR1 as MGHRA and CDR2 as YSYEKL. Trimming pared 1 base from V and 4 bases from J, leaving 19 bases between. The CDR3 region has the DNA TGCGCCAGCAGCCAAGCTGCGGGGGAGTTGGGGCGCACTGAAGCTTTCTTT. Translating gives CASSQAAGELGRTEAFF.

This clone was recorded only once. The chain uses TRBV5-7 and TRBJ2-1, with D hard to call. TRBV5-7 is classed as an ORF, of uncertain function. The CDR3 has 11 amino acids. The V end lost 7 bases, the J end lost 9 bases, and 11 bases lay between the germline ends. The CDR3 nucleotides read TGTGCCAGCCGATTAGTCGGTGAGCAGTTCTTC. It codes for CASRLVGEQFF.

CDR3 residues: CASSSTYGTYNEQFF. CDR3 DNA sequence: TGTGCCAGCAGCTCAACTTACGGGACTTACAATGAGCAGTTCTTC. The chain carries TRBV7-2 and TRBJ2-1; D perhaps matches TRBD2 (6 bases). CDR3 length: 15 residues. Germline V gives CDR1 SGHTA, CDR2 FQGNSA. V was pared by 4 bases and J by 4 bases, with 14 bases between.

This clone appeared a few times. Within the sample, other DNA sequences also encode this same CDR3. The chain carries TRBV27 and TRBJ2-7; 11 positions agree with TRBD1. Germline loops: CDR1 MNHEY, CDR2 SMNVEV (reference sequence). The CDR3 is 15 amino acids. V lost 5 bases to trimming and J lost 3 bases; unmatched junction nucleotides: 6. The CDR3 spells CASSPRGTGGYEQYF. The CDR3 nucleotides are TGTGCCAGCAGTCCGAGGGGGACAGGGGGCTACGAGCAGTACTTC.

The V gene is TRBV7-3, the J gene TRBJ1-2; tentative D call: TRBD1 (5 bases). Germline V gives CDR1 SGHTA, CDR2 FQGTGA. This CDR3 has 13 amino acids. The V gene lost 5 bases and the J gene lost 2 bases, with 9 bases spanning the gap. CDR3: CASSPDSNYGYTF. CDR3 sequence (DNA): TGTGCCAGCAGCCCCGACAGCAACTATGGCTACACCTTC.

The rearrangement joins TRBV7-8 to TRBJ2-1; 9 bases align to TRBD2. CDR3 size: 16 residues. Looked up from germline, CDR1 is SGHVS and CDR2 is FQNEAQ. J gave up 4 bases and V 0 bases, and 4 bases lay outside the gene matches. DNA for the CDR3: TGTGCCAGCAGCTTAGCTCTAGCGGGGCGATACAATGAGCAGTTCTTC. Translated: CASSLALAGRYNEQFF.

This clone was seen just once. The chain has TRBV29-1 and TRBJ1-4; D uncertain. CDR1 and CDR2 from the germline V gene are SQVTM and ANQGSEA. V dropped 8 bases and J dropped 7 bases, with 11 bases sitting between them. The CDR3 totals 11 residues. Here the CDR3 reads CSRALGEKLFF. For the CDR3, the DNA is TGCAGCCGAGCGTTGGGTGAAAAACTGTTTTTT.

This clone came up once. V and J are TRBV18 and TRBJ1-2; 9 nucleotides match TRBD1. Germline trimming cut 6 bases from V and 2 bases from J; bases unmatched to any gene: 4. CDR1 and CDR2 (germline): KGHSH, LQKENI. The CDR3 is made up of 14 amino acids. The CDR3 sequence: CASSGTGINYGYTF. DNA of the CDR3: TGTGCCAGCTCGGGGACAGGGATAAACTATGGCTACACCTTC.

The V gene is TRBV27, the J gene TRBJ1-5, with 10 bases aligning to TRBD1. This CDR3 region has 15 residues. J lost 2 bases, V lost 5 bases, and 3 bases had no gene match. Germline lookup yields CDR1 MNHEY and CDR2 SMNVEV (reference sequence). The CDR3 reads CASSDRGLGNQPQHF. For the CDR3, the DNA is TGTGCCAGCAGTGACAGGGGGCTGGGCAATCAGCCCCAGCATTTT.

The chain uses TRBV5-1 and TRBJ2-3; D is perhaps TRBD1 (5 bases). The CDR3 sequence is 14 residues long. Trimming took 6 bases from V and 2 from J, leaving 13 bases between them. CDR1 and CDR2 (germline): SGHRS, YFSETQ. CDR3 DNA: TGCGCCAGCAACCGAGACAGAACCACAGATACGCAGTATTTT. Residues: CASNRDRTTDTQYF.

The chain carries TRBV20-1 and TRBJ1-2, with D hard to call. V lost 6 bases to trimming and J lost 2 bases, with 4 bases between them. This CDR3 is built from 10 residues. The germline V gene has CDR1 DFQATT and CDR2 SNEGSKA (reference sequence). In DNA form, the CDR3 reads TGCAGTGCCGCGAACTATGGCTACACCTTC. Residues: CSAANYGYTF.